This TCR beta chain was captured in a study of CD8+ T cells in alopecia areata. Study summary: Dosing spanned 6 to 18 months on tofacitinib, then 6 months off drug. Study observations and caveats: Patients displayed less clarity in TCR sharing than mice, a finding possibly related to HLA.

CDR1 is SGHDN, CDR2 FVKESK, per germline. Trimming cost V 1 base and J 4 bases, with 19 bases left between them. The CDR3 covers 17 residues. In each case, RNA was isolated and then reverse transcribed into cDNA as the sequencing template. Clones were read by immunoSEQ multiplex PCR, and TCRdb kept only the in-frame ones, dropping some. The sample contains about 150,000 clones, 40% to 50% of which appear only once. With respect to this clone: The antigen remains undetermined.

The sample comprised CD4+ T cells sorted from blood. V usage is TRBV14 and J usage is TRBJ1-1; D not certain. This TCR was recovered from a human donor with alopecia areata. Here the CDR3 DNA reads TGTGCCAGCAGCCAAGTTTCACGGGTATGGTTCGGCACTGAAGCTTTCTTT. It is translated as CASSQVSRVWFGTEAFF.